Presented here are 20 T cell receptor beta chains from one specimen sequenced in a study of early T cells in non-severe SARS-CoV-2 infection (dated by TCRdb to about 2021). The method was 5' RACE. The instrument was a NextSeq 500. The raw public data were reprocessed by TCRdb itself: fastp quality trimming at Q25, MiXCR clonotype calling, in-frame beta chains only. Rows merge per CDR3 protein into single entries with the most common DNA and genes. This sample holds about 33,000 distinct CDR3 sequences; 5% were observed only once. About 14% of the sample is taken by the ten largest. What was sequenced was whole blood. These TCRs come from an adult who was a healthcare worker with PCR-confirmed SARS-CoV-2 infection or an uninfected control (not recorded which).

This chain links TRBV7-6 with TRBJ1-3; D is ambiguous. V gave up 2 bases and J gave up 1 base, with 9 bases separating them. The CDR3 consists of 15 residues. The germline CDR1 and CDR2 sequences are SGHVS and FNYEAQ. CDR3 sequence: CASSLRFESGNTIYF. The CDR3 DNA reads TGTGCCAGCAGCTTAAGGTTCGAGTCTGGAAACACCATATATTTT.

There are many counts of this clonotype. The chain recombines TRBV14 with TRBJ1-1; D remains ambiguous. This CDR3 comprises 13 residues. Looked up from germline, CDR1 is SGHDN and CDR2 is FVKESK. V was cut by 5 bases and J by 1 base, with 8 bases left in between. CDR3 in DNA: TGTGCCAGCAGCTATTCTGAGAACACTGAAGCTTTCTTT. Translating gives CASSYSENTEAFF.

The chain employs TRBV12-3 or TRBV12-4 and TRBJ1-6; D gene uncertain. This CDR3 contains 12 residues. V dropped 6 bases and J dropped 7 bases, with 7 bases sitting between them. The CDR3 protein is CASRFSNSPLHF. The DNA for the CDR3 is TGTGCCAGCAGATTCAGCAATTCACCCCTCCACTTT.

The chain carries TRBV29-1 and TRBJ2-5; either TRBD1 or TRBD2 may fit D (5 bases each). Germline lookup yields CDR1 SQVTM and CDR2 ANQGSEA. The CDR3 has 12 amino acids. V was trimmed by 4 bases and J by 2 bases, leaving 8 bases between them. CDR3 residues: CSVGDGQETQYF. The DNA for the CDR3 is TGCAGCGTTGGGGACGGACAAGAGACCCAGTACTTC.

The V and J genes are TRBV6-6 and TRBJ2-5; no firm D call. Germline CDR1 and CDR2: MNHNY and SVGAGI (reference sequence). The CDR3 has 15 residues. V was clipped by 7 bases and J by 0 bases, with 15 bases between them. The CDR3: CASTPQVGYQETQYF. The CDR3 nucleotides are TGTGCCAGCACCCCTCAGGTGGGGTACCAAGAGACCCAGTACTTC.

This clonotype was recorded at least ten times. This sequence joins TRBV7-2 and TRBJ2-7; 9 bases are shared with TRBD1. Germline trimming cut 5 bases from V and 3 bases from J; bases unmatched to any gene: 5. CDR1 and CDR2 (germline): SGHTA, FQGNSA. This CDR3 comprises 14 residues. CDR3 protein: CASSGGQGLYEQYF. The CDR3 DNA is TGTGCCAGCAGCGGGGGACAGGGACTCTACGAGCAGTACTTC.

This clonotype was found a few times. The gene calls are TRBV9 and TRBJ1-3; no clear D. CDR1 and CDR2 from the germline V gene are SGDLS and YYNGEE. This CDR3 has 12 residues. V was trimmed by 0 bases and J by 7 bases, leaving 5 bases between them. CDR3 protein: CASSVDGNTIYF. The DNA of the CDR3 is TGTGCCAGCAGCGTAGATGGGAACACCATATATTTT.

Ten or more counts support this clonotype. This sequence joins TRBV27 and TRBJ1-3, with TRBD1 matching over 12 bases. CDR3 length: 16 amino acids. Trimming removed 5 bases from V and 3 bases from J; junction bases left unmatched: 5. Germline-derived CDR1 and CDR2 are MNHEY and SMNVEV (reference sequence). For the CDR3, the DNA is TGTGCCAGCAGTCCCGGGACAGGGGGCTTTGGAAACACCATATATTTT. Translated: CASSPGTGGFGNTIYF.

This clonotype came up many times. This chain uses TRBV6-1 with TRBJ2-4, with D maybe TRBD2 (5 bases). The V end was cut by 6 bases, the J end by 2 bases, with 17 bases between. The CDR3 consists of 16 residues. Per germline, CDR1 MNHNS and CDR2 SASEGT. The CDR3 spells CASRETGIASKNIQYF. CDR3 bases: TGTGCCAGCAGGGAGACGGGGATTGCGTCCAAAAACATTCAGTACTTC.

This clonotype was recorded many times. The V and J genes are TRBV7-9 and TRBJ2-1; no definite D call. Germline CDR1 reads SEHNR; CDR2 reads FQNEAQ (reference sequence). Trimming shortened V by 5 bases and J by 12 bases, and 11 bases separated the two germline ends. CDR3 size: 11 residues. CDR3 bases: TGTGCCAGCAGCGAAATACTTGGGCAGTTCTTC. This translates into CASSEILGQFF.

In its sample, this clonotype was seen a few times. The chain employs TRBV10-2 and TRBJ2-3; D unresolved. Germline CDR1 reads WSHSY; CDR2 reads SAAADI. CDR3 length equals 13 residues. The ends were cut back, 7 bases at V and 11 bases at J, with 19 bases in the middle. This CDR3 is CASKEIRLSEQYF. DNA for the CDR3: TGCGCCAGCAAGGAAATAAGACTCTCGGAGCAGTATTTT.

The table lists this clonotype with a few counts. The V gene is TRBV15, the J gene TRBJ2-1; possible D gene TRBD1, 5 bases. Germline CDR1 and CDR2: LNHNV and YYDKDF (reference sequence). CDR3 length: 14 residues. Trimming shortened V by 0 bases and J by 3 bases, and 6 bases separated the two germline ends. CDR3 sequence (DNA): TGTGCCACCAGCAGAGAAACAGGCTACAATGAGCAGTTCTTC. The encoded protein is CATSRETGYNEQFF.

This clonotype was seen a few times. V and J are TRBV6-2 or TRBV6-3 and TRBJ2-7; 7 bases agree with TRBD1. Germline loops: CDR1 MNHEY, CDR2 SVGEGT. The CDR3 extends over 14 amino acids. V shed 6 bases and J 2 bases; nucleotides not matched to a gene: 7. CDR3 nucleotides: TGTGCCAGCAGATGGACAGGATTAACCTACGAGCAGTACTTC. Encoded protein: CASRWTGLTYEQYF.

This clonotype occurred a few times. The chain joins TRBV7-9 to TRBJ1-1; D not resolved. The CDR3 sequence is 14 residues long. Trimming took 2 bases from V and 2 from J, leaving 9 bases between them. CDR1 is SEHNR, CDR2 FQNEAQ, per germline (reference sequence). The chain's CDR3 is CASSLLADNTEAFF. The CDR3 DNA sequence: TGTGCCAGCAGCTTACTGGCTGACAACACTGAAGCTTTCTTT.

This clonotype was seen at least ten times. The CDR3 here is CASSPTSGGPGYEQYF. The CDR3 nucleotides read TGTGCCAGCTCACCCACTAGCGGGGGGCCAGGGTACGAGCAGTACTTC. The chain carries TRBV18 and TRBJ2-7; TRBD2 agrees at 12 bases. The J segment lost 4 bases and the V segment lost 3 bases, leaving 7 bases of the junction unmatched. CDR3 length equals 16 residues. Germline assignment: CDR1 KGHSH and CDR2 LQKENI.

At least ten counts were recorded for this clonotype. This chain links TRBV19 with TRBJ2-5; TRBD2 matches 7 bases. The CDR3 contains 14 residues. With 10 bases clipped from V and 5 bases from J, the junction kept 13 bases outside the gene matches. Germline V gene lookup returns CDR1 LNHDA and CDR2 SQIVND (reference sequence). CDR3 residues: CATQGAGRQETQYF. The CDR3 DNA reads TGTGCCACCCAAGGAGCGGGGCGACAGGAGACCCAGTACTTC.

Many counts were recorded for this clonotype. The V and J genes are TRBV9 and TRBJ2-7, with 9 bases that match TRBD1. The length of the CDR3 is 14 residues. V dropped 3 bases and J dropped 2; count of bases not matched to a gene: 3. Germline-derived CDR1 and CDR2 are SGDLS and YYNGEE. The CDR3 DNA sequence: TGTGCCAGCAGCGCAGGACAGGGGACCTACGAGCAGTACTTC. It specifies CASSAGQGTYEQYF.

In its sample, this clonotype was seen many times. The CDR3 nucleotides read TGTGCCAGCAGCTTAGGATCCCGGACGCAGAACACTGAAGCTTTCTTT. It translates to CASSLGSRTQNTEAFF. The genes are TRBV11-1 and TRBJ1-1; D gene ambiguous. Germline values: CDR1 SGHAT, CDR2 FQDESV (reference sequence). The ends were cut back, 1 base at V and 1 base at J, with 13 bases in the middle. The CDR3 extends over 16 amino acids.

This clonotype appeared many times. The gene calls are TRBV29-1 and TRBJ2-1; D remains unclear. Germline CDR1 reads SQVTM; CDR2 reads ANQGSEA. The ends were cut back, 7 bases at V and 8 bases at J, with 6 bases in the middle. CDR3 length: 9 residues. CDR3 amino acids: CSGGHEQFF. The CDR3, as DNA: TGCAGCGGTGGTCATGAGCAGTTCTTC.

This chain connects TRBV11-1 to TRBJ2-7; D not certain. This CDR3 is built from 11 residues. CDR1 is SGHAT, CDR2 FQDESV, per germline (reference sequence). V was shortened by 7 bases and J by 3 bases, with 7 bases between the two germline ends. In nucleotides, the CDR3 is TGTGCCAGCACCTCTAACTACGAGCAGTACTTC. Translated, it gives CASTSNYEQYF.